A selection of T cell receptor beta chains follows, all from one sample in a study of CD8+CD57+ T cells in acquired aplastic anemia. Each CDR3 protein is one row after TCRdb ran MiXCR on the reads. The repertoire holds approximately 50,000 distinct CDR3 sequences, with about two thirds as singletons. Sequenced: sorted CD4+, CD8+, or CD8+CD57+ T cells (not recorded which) from PBMCs. Receptor source: a human donor in good health, serving as a control. The conserved cysteine and the conserved F or W are not part of the CDR3 here.

j_call: TRBJ1-1; v_call: TRBV7-3; cdr3_aa: ASSYQLNTEAF
j_call: TRBJ2-1; v_call: TRBV19; cdr3_aa: ASSNRGNEQF
j_call: TRBJ1-2; v_call: TRBV24-1; cdr3_aa: ATSDLTGMSGYT
j_call: TRBJ2-7; v_call: TRBV19; cdr3_aa: ASSIYPGKGEQY
j_call: TRBJ1-5; v_call: TRBV19; cdr3_aa: ASTQMGSNQPQH
j_call: TRBJ1-6; v_call: TRBV10-1; cdr3_aa: ASRIVIGWTNSPLH
j_call: TRBJ2-7; v_call: TRBV29-1; cdr3_aa: SATAQLSYEQY
j_call: TRBJ2-7; v_call: TRBV5-1; cdr3_aa: ASSSDRVLYEQY
j_call: TRBJ2-1; v_call: TRBV7-6; cdr3_aa: ASSSLPPGTGAYNEQF
j_call: TRBJ1-6; v_call: TRBV15; cdr3_aa: ATSRSKAGNSPLH
j_call: TRBJ2-1; v_call: TRBV2; cdr3_aa: ASSESSQVGQF
j_call: TRBJ2-7; v_call: TRBV5-1; cdr3_aa: ASSRDPRAYEQY
j_call: TRBJ2-7; v_call: TRBV10-3; cdr3_aa: AISDGQGTEQY
j_call: TRBJ2-3; v_call: TRBV7-9; cdr3_aa: ASSVGGADTQY
j_call: TRBJ2-2; v_call: TRBV15; cdr3_aa: ATSTQRGGSDTGELF
j_call: TRBJ1-1; v_call: TRBV7-1; cdr3_aa: ASSSARGGEAF
j_call: TRBJ1-6; v_call: TRBV7-7; cdr3_aa: ASSLAGKTPNSPLH
j_call: TRBJ1-5; v_call: TRBV2; cdr3_aa: ASNLYSNQPQH
j_call: TRBJ1-2; v_call: TRBV25-1; cdr3_aa: ASSEYTSLGYGYT
j_call: TRBJ2-2; v_call: TRBV7-9; cdr3_aa: ASSLVAAGELF
j_call: TRBJ2-5; v_call: TRBV12-3/TRBV12-4; cdr3_aa: ASSPRQGGGETQY
j_call: TRBJ1-3; v_call: TRBV5-4; cdr3_aa: ASTKGDGNTIY